This entry describes one T cell receptor beta chain. Germline lookup yields CDR1 MNHEY and CDR2 SVGEGT. Trimming stripped 0 bases from V and 13 bases from J, with 19 bases between. This CDR3 is built from 16 residues. This entry comes from a study of control samples from healthy donors and cancer patients. Clones were sequenced by immunoSEQ multiplex PCR, and TCRdb holds only the in-frame ones, with some missing. Its listing shows fewer than 250,000 clones. The sequenced sample was blood. The rearrangement links TRBV6-2 or TRBV6-3 to TRBJ2-6; a possible D gene is TRBD1 (6 bases). This TCR was recovered from a woman in her twenties or thirties in good health. The CDR3 loop reads CASSYSRSGAHQVLTF. CDR3 nucleotide sequence: TGTGCCAGCAGTTACTCGAGATCAGGGGCACATCAAGTCCTGACTTTC.